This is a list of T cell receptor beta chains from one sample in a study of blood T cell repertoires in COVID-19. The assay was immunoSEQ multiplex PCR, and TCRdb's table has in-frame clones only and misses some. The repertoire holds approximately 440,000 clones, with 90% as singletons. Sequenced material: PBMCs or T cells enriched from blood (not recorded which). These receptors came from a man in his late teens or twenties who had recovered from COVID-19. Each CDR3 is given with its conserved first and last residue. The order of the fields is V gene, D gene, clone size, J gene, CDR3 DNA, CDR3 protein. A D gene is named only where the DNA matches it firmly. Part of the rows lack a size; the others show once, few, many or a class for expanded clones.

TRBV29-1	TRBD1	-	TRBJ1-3	TGCAGCGTTCAGACAGGGAGCTCTGGAAACACCATATATTTT	CSVQTGSSGNTIYF
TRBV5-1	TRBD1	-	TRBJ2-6	TGCGCCAGCAGCTCTCCGACAGGGTTTATTCCGGCTGGGGCCAACGTCCTGACTTTC	CASSSPTGFIPAGANVLTF
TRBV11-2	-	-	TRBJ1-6	TGTGCCAGCAGCTTAGTCTTAGGGTTCCAGGGACATGATTCACCCCTCCACTTT	CASSLVLGFQGHDSPLHF
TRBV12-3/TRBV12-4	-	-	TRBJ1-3	TGTGCCAGCAGTTTCAGGGAAGGGAACACCATATATTTT	CASSFREGNTIYF
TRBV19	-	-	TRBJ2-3	TGTGCCAGTAGTATAACGCAGGGCACAGATACGCAGTATTTT	CASSITQGTDTQYF
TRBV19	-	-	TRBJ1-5	TGTGCCACCGAGACAGGATATAGCAATCAGCCCCAGCATTTT	CATETGYSNQPQHF
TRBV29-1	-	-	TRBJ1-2	TGCAGCGTTCAGGAGGATTTTAACTATGGCTACACCTTC	CSVQEDFNYGYTF
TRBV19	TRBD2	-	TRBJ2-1	TGTGCCAGTAGTATGTCTTCTAGCGGGCCCTACAATGAGCAGTTCTTC	CASSMSSSGPYNEQFF
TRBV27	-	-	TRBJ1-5	TGTGCCAGCACCCAGACAGAAGTTCAGCCCCAGCATTTT	CASTQTEVQPQHF
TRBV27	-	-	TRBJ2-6	TGTGCCAGCAGTTTAACAGGGAGGGCCGCCAACGTCCTGACTTTC	CASSLTGRAANVLTF
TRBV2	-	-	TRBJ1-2	TGTGCCAGCAGTCCCATACTCTCCGGCTACACCTTC	CASSPILSGYTF
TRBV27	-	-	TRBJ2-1	TGTGCCAGCAGTTTAAACGCCCTAGGGGCCTGGGACAATGAGCAGTTCTTC	CASSLNALGAWDNEQFF
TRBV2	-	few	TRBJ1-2	TGTGCCAGCAGTGAAGGCGGGATTTATGGCTACACCTTC	CASSEGGIYGYTF
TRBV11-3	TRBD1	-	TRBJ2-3	TGTGCCAGCAGCTTATCTGGGACAGAAGCTAGCACAGATACGCAGTATTTT	CASSLSGTEASTDTQYF
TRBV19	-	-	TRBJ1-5	TGTGCCACCACCCCGGTTGATAGCAATCAGCCCCAGCATTTT	CATTPVDSNQPQHF
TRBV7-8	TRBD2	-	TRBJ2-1	TGTGCCAGCAGACTAGCGGAGGGGTTCGGCAATGAGCAGTTCTTC	CASRLAEGFGNEQFF